One and the same sample provided the 7 T cell receptor beta chains below, sequenced in a study of cytotoxic CD8 clonotypes in ibrutinib-treated CLL (dated by TCRdb to the early 2020s). Libraries came from the immunoSEQ multiplex PCR assay. Imported from immuneACCESS, the table was reduced by TCRdb to in-frame sequences with V and J called. These copies leave out some clones; in studies compared against another copy, an unresolved V gene accounts for under half, and the cause of the remainder is not known. Recorded for this sample are hundreds of thousands of clones; roughly 70% of them occurred a single time. The biggest ten clones account for roughly 6.7% of the sample. Sequencing was performed on PBMCs, taken after 36 months of ibrutinib treatment. All receptors come from a human donor with chronic lymphocytic leukemia.

V usage is TRBV6-5 and J usage is TRBJ2-7; D gene ambiguous. CDR3 length: 14 amino acids. Germline CDR1 is MNHEY and CDR2 is SVGAGI. V shed 0 bases and J shed 4 bases, with 10 bases lying between them. The CDR3 nucleotides are TGTGCCAGCAGTTACTCCGTTGTTAGATACGAGCAGTACTTC. This gives the protein CASSYSVVRYEQYF.

This chain connects TRBV10-1 to TRBJ1-6, with a possible D match to TRBD1 (6 bases). Germline values: CDR1 WNHNN, CDR2 SYGVQD (reference sequence). The V gene lost 2 bases and the J gene lost 7 bases, with 12 bases spanning the gap. This CDR3 spans 15 amino acids. For the CDR3, the DNA is TGCGCCAGCAGTGAGGCCGGGACACCAAATTCACCCCTCCACTTT. Its protein is CASSEAGTPNSPLHF.

The chain links TRBV21-1 to TRBJ1-6. TRBV21-1 is classified as a pseudogene. This CDR3 contains 15 residues. The CDR3 reads CASSKGNIANSPLHF. The CDR3 DNA reads TGTGCCAGCAGCAAAGGGAACATAGCCAATTCACCCCTCCACTTT.

The rearrangement links TRBV5-1 to TRBJ2-3; 9 bases map to TRBD1. The CDR3 contains 16 residues. CDR1 and CDR2 (germline): SGHRS, YFSETQ. Unmatched junction bases numbered 10, after V lost 6 bases and J lost 2 bases. The CDR3 DNA reads TGCGCCAGCAAAAAACAGGGGGCATACCTCACAGATACGCAGTATTTT. Protein sequence: CASKKQGAYLTDTQYF.

This clone was detected only a few times. The chain has TRBV7-6 and TRBJ2-7; the D gene is possibly TRBD2 (5 bases). CDR3 length: 13 amino acids. Per germline, CDR1 SGHVS and CDR2 FNYEAQ. V lost 2 bases to trimming and J lost 6 bases, with 11 bases between them. In nucleotides, the CDR3 is TGTGCCAGCAGCTTAAGTCGCGGGCGCGAGCAGTACTTC. It specifies CASSLSRGREQYF. Looking up the rest from reference TRBV7-6 and TRBJ2-7 gives the full variable domain: GAGVSQSPRYKVTKRGQDVALRCDPISGHVSLYWYRQALGQGPEFLTYFNYEAQQDKSGLPNDRFSAERPEGSISTLTIQRTEQRDSAMYRCASSLSRGREQYFGPGTRLTVT.

The J gene is TRBJ1-1, the V gene TRBV2, with 7 bases identical to TRBD1. This CDR3 comprises 15 residues. V dropped 2 bases and J dropped 2; count of bases not matched to a gene: 5. Germline V lookup: CDR1 SNHLY, CDR2 FYNNEI. CDR3 region: CASSEPGTVNTEAFF. The CDR3 bases are TGTGCCAGCAGTGAACCTGGGACAGTCAACACTGAAGCTTTCTTT.

The chain combines TRBV27 with TRBJ1-1, with D unresolved. CDR1 is MNHEY and CDR2 is SMNVEV in the germline V gene (reference sequence). The CDR3 consists of 13 residues. V gave up 2 bases and J gave up 1 base, with 5 bases separating them. The CDR3 spells CASSLKGNTEAFF. The CDR3 DNA reads TGTGCCAGCAGTTTAAAAGGGAACACTGAAGCTTTCTTT.